The present T cell receptor beta chain was sequenced within a study of cytomegalovirus exposure and HLA in healthy donors. Whole-study findings and limits: The authors later found TCR association rates varying by HLA locus, with DRB1 most and HLA-C fewest.

PCR amplification relied on 60 Vbeta primers (plus 13 Jbeta primers). The table came from immunoSEQ multiplex PCR; TCRdb's copy has only in-frame clones and leaves some out. This table holds under 110,000 clones, around 79% found once. A remark on this clone: Its antigen is currently unknown.

In germline, CDR1 is LNHNV, CDR2 YYDKDF (reference sequence). This CDR3 spans 22 amino acids. The sequenced sample consisted of PBMCs. The sequence derives from a woman in her thirties or forties in good health and CMV-seronegative. V gene TRBV15 combines with J gene TRBJ2-5; 13 bases fit TRBD2. The better agreement between TRBJ2-7 and the DNA end casts doubt on the J call. CDR3 coding DNA: TGTGCCACCAGCAGAGCCAAACTCCTGACTAGCGGGGGGTCCCGCTCCTACTACGAGCAGTACTTC. It translates to CATSRAKLLTSGGSRSYYEQYF.